A single sample gave rise to the 5 T cell receptor beta chains below, sequenced in a study of blood T cell repertoires in COVID-19. The protocol was immunoSEQ multiplex PCR, while the TCRdb copy is restricted to in-frame clones and leaves out a portion. This sample yields about 110,000 clones, of which about 90% are seen a single time; about 2.2% belongs to the top ten. The source material was peripheral blood. The receptors stem from a human donor in a cohort sampled during active COVID-19.

V is TRBV18 and J is TRBJ1-2, with 8 positions matching TRBD1. The CDR3 contains 16 residues. Germline-derived CDR1 and CDR2 are KGHSH and LQKENI. V lost 2 bases, J lost 1 base, and 6 bases stayed unmatched. The CDR3 nucleotides read TGTGCCAGCTCACCAGGGACAGGACCTTTTAACTATGGCTACACCTTC. It encodes CASSPGTGPFNYGYTF.

As DNA, the CDR3 is TGCGCCAGCAGCCACCCCTGGACTAGCGGGTCCCACGAGCAGTACTTC. Translation gives CASSHPWTSGSHEQYF. V gene TRBV4-1 combines with J gene TRBJ2-7; 11 nucleotides align to TRBD2. Germline V gives CDR1 MGHRA, CDR2 YSYEKL. J lost 5 bases, V lost 3 bases, and 9 bases had no gene match. CDR3 size: 16 residues.

The table lists this clone with a few counts. The chain couples TRBV4-1 to TRBJ1-1; maybe TRBD1 (6 bases). Germline V gene sequence: CDR1 MGHRA, CDR2 YSYEKL. Trimming stripped 1 base from V and 6 bases from J, with 30 bases between. The CDR3 totals 20 residues. The CDR3 loop is CASSQVFPLQAFGGGSEAFF. CDR3 sequence (DNA): TGCGCCAGCAGCCAAGTTTTTCCCCTCCAGGCCTTCGGCGGGGGCTCTGAAGCTTTCTTT.

The CDR3 here is CASSQIIAGEETQYF. Here the CDR3 DNA reads TGTGCCAGCAGCCAGATCATTGCGGGAGAGGAGACCCAGTACTTC. The genes are TRBV5-6 and TRBJ2-5; 7 nucleotides match TRBD2. J gave up 5 bases and V 4 bases, and 11 bases lay outside the gene matches. Germline V gene sequence: CDR1 SGHDT, CDR2 YYEEEE. The length of the CDR3 is 15 residues.

V usage is TRBV5-1 and J usage is TRBJ2-2, with TRBD1 matching over 12 bases. Looked up from germline, CDR1 is SGHRS and CDR2 is YFSETQ. The CDR3 consists of 16 residues. The J segment lost 10 bases and the V segment lost 4 bases, leaving 11 bases of the junction unmatched. For the CDR3, the DNA is TGCGCCAGCAGCCTAACCCCCGGGACAGGGGGCGAGGAGCTGTTTTTT. Translated, it gives CASSLTPGTGGEELFF. The full variable domain, with the rest looked up from reference TRBV5-1 and TRBJ2-2, is KAGVTQTPRYLIKTRGQQVTLSCSPISGHRSVSWYQQTPGQGLQFLFEYFSETQRNKGNFPGRFSGRQFSNSRSEMNVSTLELGDSALYLCASSLTPGTGGEELFFGEGSRLTVL.